The source of this T cell receptor beta chain is a study of T cells in Graves' hyperthyroidism and ophthalmopathy. Each diagnosis was grounded in clinical symptoms, serum thyroxine and TRAb, thyroid ultrasound, and orbital computed tomography. PBMCs were collected from an approximately 9.5 ml volume of fresh peripheral blood. The CDR3 sequence is 16 residues long. This clonotype was seen a single time. Its antigen is currently unknown. It may be a read error: a sequence one base away is much more abundant. Study-wide points: Appearing also in blood were most of the thyroid clonotypes expanded above 0.001. With a median lead of roughly 6.2 months before onset, the model predicted ophthalmopathy.

RNA transcripts provided the source from which TCR beta CDR3 regions were amplified. With the HTBI primer set, the TCR CDR3 went through a first round of RT-PCR. TCRdb analysed the multiplex PCR reads with MiXCR anew, one entry per CDR3 protein. The sample shows 400,000 to 500,000 distinct CDR3 sequences, over 13% of them seen only once. Sequencing input: blood. The rearrangement links TRBV12-3 or TRBV12-4 to TRBJ2-1; 9 bases align to TRBD1. This sequence originates from a woman between 18 and 29 years old with Graves' hyperthyroidism. CDR3 in DNA: TGTCCCAGCAGTTCGTCCCCGGGACAGGGTAGGAATGAGCAGTTCTTC. Translating gives CPSSSSPGQGRNEQFF.